The 27 T cell receptor beta chains presented below share a single source sample, sequenced in a study of T cell repertoires in cytomegalovirus infection. MiXCR, applied by TCRdb to the reads, yields one record per CDR3 protein. The table records about 890,000 distinct CDR3 sequences, approximately 33% of them present only once. Their specific antigens are unknown. The material sequenced was cultured CD8+ T cells from PBMCs, taken from culture after CMV antigen stimulation. The receptors were sampled from a human donor in good health (CMV status not recorded). Some clones in this sample may be carry-over from other donors' samples.

The count of this clonotype is one. The genes are TRBV24-1 and TRBJ2-3; 8 bases match TRBD1. The V gene end was trimmed by 2 bases and the J gene end by 1 base; junction bases not matched to a gene: 7. The CDR3 is 17 residues long. Germline V gives CDR1 KGHDR, CDR2 SFDVKD. This CDR3 is CATSDSRQGLGTDTQYF. CDR3 nucleotides: TGTGCCACCAGTGATTCGAGACAGGGGCTAGGCACAGATACGCAGTATTTT.

This clonotype has at least ten counts. The chain recombines TRBV20-1 with TRBJ1-5, with 9 bases fitting TRBD1. V was pared by 6 bases and J by 4 bases, with 7 bases of the junction left unmatched. Germline V CDR1 and CDR2: DFQATT, SNEGSKA (reference sequence). The CDR3 is 14 residues long. The CDR3 protein is CSANGQGHNQPQHF. In DNA form, the CDR3 reads TGCAGTGCAAACGGACAGGGGCATAATCAGCCCCAGCATTTT.

This chain uses TRBV7-2 with TRBJ2-7, with unresolved D. Germline-derived CDR1 and CDR2 are SGHTA and FQGNSA. V lost 1 base and J lost 2, with 12 bases in between. This CDR3 is 15 amino acids long. The CDR3 nucleotides read TGTGCCAGCAGCTTAGAGGCAGCGCCCGCCTACGAGCAGTACTTC. As protein: CASSLEAAPAYEQYF. Looking up the rest from reference TRBV7-2 and TRBJ2-7 gives the full variable domain: GAGVSQSPSNKVTEKGKDVELRCDPISGHTALYWYRQSLGQGLEFLIYFQGNSAPDKSGLPSDRFSAERTGGSVSTLTIQRTQQEDSAVYLCASSLEAAPAYEQYFGPGTRLTVT.

This clonotype was seen at least ten times. The genes are TRBV27 and TRBJ1-2; 7 nucleotides align to TRBD1. V shed 7 bases and J 2 bases; nucleotides not matched to a gene: 10. The CDR3 is 15 amino acids. Germline lookup yields CDR1 MNHEY and CDR2 SMNVEV (reference sequence). The CDR3 protein is CASIPAGQLNYGYTF. The CDR3 nucleotides read TGTGCCAGCATTCCGGCGGGACAGCTGAACTATGGCTACACCTTC.

The rearrangement links TRBV7-9 to TRBJ1-5, with TRBD1 matching over 7 bases. Germline CDR1 is SEHNR and CDR2 is FQNEAQ (reference sequence). This CDR3 region has 15 residues. The ends lost 5 bases at V and 3 bases at J; junction bases unmatched: 7. This CDR3 is CASSATGLDNQPQHF. The CDR3 nucleotides read TGTGCCAGCAGCGCGACAGGGCTCGACAATCAGCCCCAGCATTTT.

The chain couples TRBV7-9 to TRBJ2-7; no firm D call. The germline V gene encodes CDR1 SEHNR and CDR2 FQNEAQ (reference sequence). The CDR3 sequence is 15 residues long. V lost 6 bases, J lost 4 bases, and 19 bases lay in between. CDR3: CASSYTTRVSYEQYF. CDR3 DNA sequence: TGTGCCAGCAGTTATACGACACGAGTGAGTTACGAGCAGTACTTC.

This clonotype was picked up many times. The chain joins TRBV5-6 to TRBJ1-4; D uncertain. CDR3 size: 16 residues. V was clipped by 0 bases and J by 0 bases, with 9 bases between them. In germline, CDR1 is SGHDT, CDR2 YYEEEE. CDR3 nucleotide sequence: TGTGCCAGCAGCTTGGACAGTGGTGCAACTAATGAAAAACTGTTTTTT. Its protein product is CASSLDSGATNEKLFF.

The J gene is TRBJ2-1, the V gene TRBV7-9, with 12 bases fitting TRBD2. V trimming: 5 bases; J trimming: 4 bases; junction bases outside the gene matches: 3. CDR3 length: 15 residues. CDR1 and CDR2 from the germline V gene are SEHNR and FQNEAQ (reference sequence). Here the CDR3 DNA reads TGTGCCAGCAGCGCACTAGCGGGGGGATACAATGAGCAGTTCTTC. Protein product: CASSALAGGYNEQFF.

The chain uses TRBV7-2 and TRBJ2-7, with 9 bases fitting TRBD1. The CDR3 has 16 amino acids. The germline gives CDR1 SGHTA, CDR2 FQGNSA. The V gene end was trimmed by 1 base and the J gene end by 0 bases; junction bases not matched to a gene: 4. The CDR3 loop reads CASSLEDRGASYEQYF. Written as DNA, the CDR3 is TGTGCCAGCAGCTTAGAGGACAGGGGAGCCTCCTACGAGCAGTACTTC. Filled out from reference TRBV7-2 and TRBJ2-7, the complete variable domain reads GAGVSQSPSNKVTEKGKDVELRCDPISGHTALYWYRQSLGQGLEFLIYFQGNSAPDKSGLPSDRFSAERTGGSVSTLTIQRTQQEDSAVYLCASSLEDRGASYEQYFGPGTRLTVT.

This clonotype was seen many times. In DNA, the CDR3 is TGTGCCAGCACCCCCTCCTTGAACTATGGCTACACCTTC. This codes for CASTPSLNYGYTF. The rearrangement links TRBV7-9 to TRBJ1-2; D is unresolved. CDR3 length: 13 residues. V lost 7 bases and J 2 bases, leaving 11 bases between the germline ends. CDR1 is SEHNR, CDR2 FQNEAQ, per germline (reference sequence).

The chain employs TRBV2 and TRBJ1-2; D call uncertain. Germline V lookup: CDR1 SNHLY, CDR2 FYNNEI. V was pared by 7 bases and J by 2 bases, with 11 bases between. The CDR3 spans 13 residues. The CDR3 nucleotides read TGTGCCAGCAAAGGGCGCGGAAACTATGGCTACACCTTC. Translated, it gives CASKGRGNYGYTF.

About this clonotype: A junction end diverges from the germline sequence, so it may reflect a read error. J is TRBJ1-2 and V is TRBV7-6, with TRBD1 matching 7 bases. Germline lookup yields CDR1 SGHVS and CDR2 FNYEAQ. This CDR3 has 17 residues. The CDR3 DNA follows: TGTGCCAGCAGCTTAGTCGCCGAGGGAGGGGGCTTCTATGGCTTCACCTTC. Translated, it gives CASSLVAEGGGFYGFTF.

The V gene is TRBV7-9, the J gene TRBJ2-7; the match to TRBD1 covers 12 bases. Germline V lookup: CDR1 SEHNR, CDR2 FQNEAQ (reference sequence). This CDR3 comprises 15 residues. J lost 5 bases, V lost 4 bases, and 6 bases had no gene match. The CDR3, as DNA: TGTGCCAGCAGCTCCACCGGGACAGGGGGCAACGAGCAGTACGTC. It encodes CASSSTGTGGNEQYV.

In the case of this clonotype: The missing conserved phenylalanine or tryptophan at the end of this CDR3 makes a read error likely. The chain is built from TRBV6-8 and TRBJ2-3, with TRBD2 as a possible D gene (6 bases). V lost 2 bases, J lost 3 bases, and 15 bases lay in between. This CDR3 has 16 residues. Germline-derived CDR1 and CDR2 are MNHGY and SAAAGT. DNA of the CDR3: TGTGCCAGCAGTTACCCATCCGGGGGTCCTACAGATACGCAGTATTCT. Amino acids: CASSYPSGGPTDTQYS.

The gene calls are TRBV20-1 and TRBJ2-3, with TRBD2 as a possible D gene (5 bases). The CDR3 has 15 residues. Trimming stripped 3 bases from V and 0 bases from J, with 13 bases between. Per the germline V gene, CDR1 is DFQATT and CDR2 is SNEGSKA (reference sequence). The CDR3 region is CSASGNELSTDTQYF. For the CDR3, the DNA is TGCAGTGCTAGCGGGAATGAACTAAGCACAGATACGCAGTATTTT.

This clonotype showed up just a few times. J is TRBJ2-1 and V is TRBV12-3 or TRBV12-4; D assignment may be TRBD1 or TRBD2 (5 bases each). V lost 4 bases, J lost 6 bases, and 10 bases lay in between. This CDR3 is 13 amino acids long. The CDR3 spells CASSSGPLNEQFF. The CDR3 bases are TGTGCCAGCAGTTCGGGACCGCTCAATGAGCAGTTCTTC.

The V call is TRBV2, the J call TRBJ2-1; D may be TRBD2 (6 bases). This CDR3 contains 14 residues. V shed 7 bases and J shed 2 bases, with 12 bases lying between them. Germline V CDR1 and CDR2: SNHLY, FYNNEI. Here the CDR3 reads CASKYRGTYNEQFF. The CDR3 DNA sequence: TGTGCCAGCAAGTATCGGGGGACCTACAATGAGCAGTTCTTC.

Comment on this clonotype: Given a much more abundant clone one base away, this may be a read error. The rearrangement joins TRBV7-3 to TRBJ1-1; D uncertain. The ends were cut back, 4 bases at V and 8 bases at J, with 14 bases in the middle. This CDR3 contains 13 residues. Germline V gives CDR1 SGHTA, CDR2 FQGTGA. CDR3 coding DNA: TGTGCCAGCAGCTCCTTTTCCCATGGCGAAGCTTTCTTT. As protein: CASSSFSHGEAFF. Complete variable domain (other parts from reference TRBV7-3 and TRBJ1-1): GAGVSQTPSNKVTEKGKYVELRCDPISGHTALYWYRQSLGQGPEFLIYFQGTGAADDSGLPNDRFFAVRPEGSVSTLKIQRTERGDSAVYLCASSSFSHGEAFFGQGTRLTVV.

The V call is TRBV3-1, the J call TRBJ2-5; no clear D. CDR1 LGHDT and CDR2 YNNKEL come from the germline V gene (reference sequence). This CDR3 comprises 12 residues. The germline V and J ends were trimmed by 5 bases and 2 bases, with 6 bases remaining between them. The chain's CDR3 is CASSYKQETQYF. Written as DNA, the CDR3 is TGTGCCAGCAGCTACAAACAAGAGACCCAGTACTTC.

The chain couples TRBV10-1 to TRBJ2-7, with D maybe TRBD1 (6 bases). The V end lost 2 bases, the J end lost 3 bases, and 11 bases lay between the germline ends. CDR1 is WNHNN and CDR2 is SYGVQD in the germline V gene (reference sequence). The CDR3 is 14 amino acids. CDR3 loop: CASSESQGSYEQYF. As DNA, the CDR3 is TGCGCCAGCAGTGAGAGCCAGGGGAGCTACGAGCAGTACTTC.

J is TRBJ2-7 and V is TRBV5-1; D is perhaps TRBD2 (5 bases). Germline assignment: CDR1 SGHRS and CDR2 YFSETQ. V was pared by 3 bases and J by 5 bases, with 18 bases between. The CDR3 length is 15 residues. CDR3 DNA sequence: TGCGCCAGCAGCTCGGTACGGGGAAGTTTCCACGAGCAGTACTTC. Translated, it gives CASSSVRGSFHEQYF.

This clonotype was detected only a few times. This chain joins TRBV4-1 and TRBJ2-2, with a possible D match to TRBD2 (6 bases). The CDR3 loop spans 14 amino acids. Germline V gene lookup returns CDR1 MGHRA and CDR2 YSYEKL. The V end was cut by 1 base, the J end by 7 bases, with 10 bases between. The CDR3 reads CASSQAGGSGELFF. The CDR3 region has the DNA TGCGCCAGCAGCCAAGCTGGGGGGAGCGGGGAGCTGTTTTTT.

The chain is built from TRBV27 and TRBJ1-4, with 10 bases that match TRBD1. CDR3 size: 18 residues. The germline CDR1 and CDR2 sequences are MNHEY and SMNVEV (reference sequence). With 8 bases clipped from V and 8 bases from J, the junction kept 20 bases outside the gene matches. CDR3 in amino acids: CASGAQSRDRGYREKLFF. CDR3 DNA sequence: TGTGCCAGCGGTGCCCAGTCCCGGGACAGGGGTTATCGGGAAAAACTGTTTTTT.

V gene TRBV7-9 combines with J gene TRBJ2-7; weak D call: TRBD1 (5 bases). This CDR3 contains 13 residues. The V gene lost 5 bases and the J gene lost 4 bases, with 12 bases spanning the gap. Germline V lookup: CDR1 SEHNR, CDR2 FQNEAQ (reference sequence). The CDR3 sequence: CASSGAVRYEQYV. The CDR3 nucleotides are TGTGCCAGCAGCGGGGCAGTAAGGTACGAGCAGTACGTC.

In this sample, this clonotype turned up a few times. The rearrangement uses TRBV7-6 and TRBJ2-2; 9 bases align to TRBD1. V gave up 4 bases and J gave up 7 bases; unmatched junction bases: 7. Per the germline V gene, CDR1 is SGHVS and CDR2 is FNYEAQ. The CDR3 is 15 amino acids. CDR3 sequence reads: CASSSPGQGVGELFF. The CDR3 coding sequence is TGTGCCAGCAGCTCTCCGGGACAGGGCGTCGGGGAGCTGTTTTTT.

This clonotype was found once. J is TRBJ1-2 and V is TRBV5-8; D call uncertain. V gave up 2 bases and J gave up 3 bases, with 14 bases separating them. Germline V gene data show CDR1 as SGHTS and CDR2 as YDEGEE. The CDR3 consists of 15 residues. CDR3: CASSLVLAPDYGYTF. Written as DNA, the CDR3 is TGTGCCAGCAGCTTAGTTTTGGCGCCGGACTATGGCTACACCTTC.

A remark on this clonotype: The junction does not match germline at one end; this may be a read error. The V gene is TRBV27, the J gene TRBJ2-6; D perhaps matches TRBD2 (6 bases). The germline V gene encodes CDR1 MNHEY and CDR2 SMNVEV (reference sequence). This CDR3 spans 13 amino acids. CDR3 region: CVSTAGGANVLTF. The DNA of the CDR3 is TGTGTCAGCACCGCGGGGGGGGCCAACGTCCTGACTTTC.